The 24 T cell receptor beta chains given below trace back to one sample, sequenced in a study of identical twins. TCRdb ran MiXCR on the 5' RACE reads and lists one entry per CDR3 protein. The table shows about 1.7 million distinct CDR3 sequences, with less than 40% occurring only once. Sequencing was carried out using cord blood. Receptors originate from a newborn girl in good health.

The V call is TRBV25-1, the J call TRBJ1-1, with D tentatively TRBD1 (5 bases). The CDR3 loop spans 14 amino acids. CDR1 and CDR2 from the germline V gene are MGHDK and SYGVNS. V dropped 4 bases and J dropped 1 base, with 10 bases sitting between them. The CDR3: CASSVRGRNTEAFF. Written as DNA, the CDR3 is TGTGCCAGCAGTGTACGGGGCCGGAACACTGAAGCTTTCTTT. Based on the CDR3 plus reference TRBV25-1 and TRBJ1-1, the full variable domain is EADIYQTPRYLVIGTGKKITLECSQTMGHDKMYWYQQDPGMELHLIHYSYGVNSTEKGDLSSESTVSRIRTEHFPLTLESARPSHTSQYLCASSVRGRNTEAFFGQGTRLTVV.

The chain couples TRBV20-1 to TRBJ2-7; TRBD2 might be the D (6 bases). CDR3 length: 13 amino acids. V was pared by 1 base and J by 1 base, with 8 bases between. CDR1 and CDR2 (germline): DFQATT, SNEGSKA (reference sequence). The CDR3, as DNA: TGCAGTGCTAGAGTGGAGGGTTCCTACGAGCAGTACTTC. Its translation is CSARVEGSYEQYF.

Notes on this clonotype: A clone one base away is much larger, so this may be a read error. The chain couples TRBV12-3 or TRBV12-4 to TRBJ2-5; possibly TRBD2 for D (5 bases). Trimming took 3 bases from V and 11 from J, leaving 16 bases between them. The CDR3 covers 13 residues. For the CDR3, the DNA is TGTGCCAGCAGTTTCTCGGGTCGGGATGAGCAGTACTTC. Residues: CASSFSGRDEQYF.

The chain uses TRBV2 and TRBJ2-4, with TRBD1 identical over 8 bases. The J call is uncertain, as TRBJ2-5 better fits the DNA end. Germline values: CDR1 SNHLY, CDR2 FYNNEI. The CDR3 consists of 14 residues. CDR3 DNA: TGTGCCAGCGTACGCGGGACAGGCAAAGAGACCCAGTACTTC. It specifies CASVRGTGKETQYF.

A remark on this clonotype: At one boundary the junction diverges from the germline segment, which might be a read error. The CDR3 DNA follows: TGTGCCAGCAAGAGCGGGGGGAGCACAGATACGGAGTATTTT. It codes for CASKSGGSTDTEYF. The genes are TRBV12-3 or TRBV12-4 and TRBJ2-3; TRBD2 matches 9 bases. This CDR3 is built from 14 residues.

The chain couples TRBV28 to TRBJ1-5; TRBD1 agrees at 9 bases. The CDR3 length is 15 residues. Germline values: CDR1 MDHEN, CDR2 SYDVKM. Losses at the gene ends were 6 bases for V and 2 bases for J; bases not matched to a gene: 5. This CDR3 is CASRGTGIGNQPQHF. The DNA of the CDR3 is TGTGCCAGCAGGGGGACAGGGATTGGCAATCAGCCCCAGCATTTT.

The chain carries TRBV2 and TRBJ2-1; D may match TRBD1 or TRBD2 (5 bases each). The CDR3 loop spans 16 amino acids. The germline CDR1 and CDR2 sequences are SNHLY and FYNNEI. V was shortened by 2 bases and J by 0 bases, with 11 bases between the two germline ends. DNA of the CDR3: TGTGCCAGCAGTGAATGGGGACGGGGCTCCTACAATGAGCAGTTCTTC. Its translation is CASSEWGRGSYNEQFF.

CDR3 residues: CASSPLAEAGELFF. Here the CDR3 DNA reads TGTGCCAGCAGCCCACTAGCAGAAGCCGGGGAGCTGTTTTTT. The gene calls are TRBV4-2 and TRBJ2-2, with a weak D call TRBD2 (6 bases). Germline CDR1 LGHNA, CDR2 YNFKEQ. The V gene lost 4 bases and the J gene lost 6 bases, with 12 bases spanning the gap. The CDR3 consists of 14 residues.

This clonotype has more than one count but fewer than ten. The chain recombines TRBV13 with TRBJ2-1; 12 nucleotides match TRBD2. Germline loops: CDR1 PRHDT, CDR2 FYEKMQ (reference sequence). V was clipped by 2 bases and J by 12 bases; unmatched bases: 8. This CDR3 comprises 15 residues. The CDR3 region has the DNA TGTGCCAGCAGCTTACTAGCGGGAGGGCCCATTGGGCAGTTCTTC. Translating it yields CASSLLAGGPIGQFF.

The sample holds a few counts of this clonotype. This rearrangement joins TRBV27 to TRBJ2-3, with D possibly being TRBD1 (6 bases). Per germline, CDR1 MNHEY and CDR2 SMNVEV (reference sequence). V lost 7 bases, J lost 3 bases, and 11 bases lay in between. This CDR3 spans 13 amino acids. This CDR3 reads CASKGRGTDTQYF. The CDR3 bases are TGTGCCAGCAAGGGCAGGGGAACAGATACGCAGTATTTT.

This clonotype was recorded a few times. J is TRBJ1-1 and V is TRBV3-1; tentative D call: TRBD1 (6 bases). The CDR3 has 13 residues. The germline V gene encodes CDR1 LGHDT and CDR2 YNNKEL (reference sequence). V was trimmed by 6 bases and J by 4 bases, leaving 12 bases between them. The CDR3 reads CASRGNRVTEAFF. The CDR3, as DNA: TGTGCCAGCAGAGGAAACAGGGTCACTGAAGCTTTCTTT.

This clonotype was picked up a small number of times. The chain employs TRBV5-1 and TRBJ2-5, with 8 bases matching TRBD2. This CDR3 region has 15 residues. With 1 base clipped from V and 4 bases from J, the junction kept 6 bases outside the gene matches. Germline V gene data show CDR1 as SGHRS and CDR2 as YFSETQ. The chain's CDR3 is CASSLRSREVETQYF. For the CDR3, the DNA is TGCGCCAGCAGCTTGAGGTCGCGGGAGGTAGAGACCCAGTACTTC.

This chain links TRBV3-1 with TRBJ2-5, with 8 bases lining up with TRBD2. The CDR3 is made up of 17 amino acids. V gave up 4 bases and J gave up 5 bases; unmatched junction bases: 15. The V gene's germline CDR1 is LGHDT and CDR2 YNNKEL (reference sequence). CDR3 amino acids: CASSRSGLVSIGETQYF. The DNA of the CDR3 is TGTGCCAGCAGCCGTTCGGGACTAGTGTCTATTGGGGAGACCCAGTACTTC.

This clonotype was counted a few times. The rearrangement joins TRBV27 to TRBJ2-1; the D gene is possibly TRBD2 (6 bases). Between the trimmed V and J ends, which lost 2 bases and 4 bases, there was a span of 12 bases. Germline V gene sequence: CDR1 MNHEY, CDR2 SMNVEV (reference sequence). The length of the CDR3 is 15 residues. CDR3 sequence reads: CASSLGVGGYNEQFF. The CDR3 nucleotides read TGTGCCAGCAGTTTAGGTGTCGGAGGGTACAATGAGCAGTTCTTC.

This clonotype was detected only a few times. This chain links TRBV5-1 with TRBJ2-5, with D tentatively TRBD1 (6 bases). CDR1 and CDR2 (germline): SGHRS, YFSETQ. Trimming shortened V by 1 base and J by 2 bases, and 9 bases separated the two germline ends. The CDR3 covers 14 residues. The chain's CDR3 is CASSLFGTQETQYF. CDR3 sequence (DNA): TGCGCCAGCAGCTTGTTCGGGACACAAGAGACCCAGTACTTC.

This clonotype appeared a few times. The gene calls are TRBV12-3 or TRBV12-4 and TRBJ1-1, with D perhaps TRBD1 (5 bases). The CDR3 runs 15 residues. With 7 bases removed from V and 5 bases from J, the gap between germline ends came to 20 bases. CDR3 sequence reads: CASTPRAPERTEAFF. For the CDR3, the DNA is TGTGCCAGCACCCCCAGGGCGCCCGAGAGGACTGAAGCTTTCTTT.

This clonotype was observed a few times. The chain joins TRBV11-2 to TRBJ2-3, with a possible D match to TRBD2 (6 bases). The V end was cut by 2 bases, the J end by 0 bases, with 15 bases between. The CDR3 has 17 residues. The V gene's germline CDR1 is SGHAT and CDR2 FQNNGV. CDR3 loop: CASSLRPRGRSTDTQYF. CDR3 in DNA: TGTGCCAGCAGCTTACGCCCGCGGGGCAGGAGCACAGATACGCAGTATTTT.

A few counts support this clonotype. The chain couples TRBV12-3 or TRBV12-4 to TRBJ2-2; D gene uncertain. There are 15 residues in the CDR3. Trimming took off 3 bases at V and 4 bases at J, with 12 bases between the two ends. CDR3 protein: CASSLIPLFTGELFF. The CDR3 nucleotides read TGTGCCAGCAGTTTGATTCCCCTGTTCACCGGGGAGCTGTTTTTT.

This clonotype was detected only a few times. This chain connects TRBV6-1 to TRBJ1-4; D gene ambiguous. The germline V gene encodes CDR1 MNHNS and CDR2 SASEGT. The CDR3 length is 14 residues. The V end was cut by 1 base, the J end by 10 bases, with 13 bases between. The CDR3 region is CASSEVRERGKLFF. CDR3 nucleotides: TGTGCCAGCAGTGAAGTGAGGGAACGGGGAAAACTGTTTTTT.

At least ten counts were recorded for this clonotype. This sequence joins TRBV28 and TRBJ2-3, with 7 positions matching TRBD2. The germline gives CDR1 MDHEN, CDR2 SYDVKM. CDR3 size: 15 residues. The V segment lost 0 bases and the J segment 6 bases; nucleotides outside the gene matches: 6. CDR3 protein: CASSLWSDSGDTQYF. The CDR3, as DNA: TGTGCCAGCAGTTTATGGTCTGATAGCGGGGATACGCAGTATTTT.

This rearrangement joins TRBV6-6 to TRBJ1-5; D remains ambiguous. Trimming left V 4 bases short and J 2 bases short, with 18 bases between. The CDR3 is 17 residues long. Per germline, CDR1 MNHNY and CDR2 SVGAGI (reference sequence). The chain's CDR3 is CASSLLVIGGGNQPQHF. The CDR3 coding sequence is TGTGCCAGCAGTTTACTTGTAATTGGAGGAGGCAATCAGCCCCAGCATTTT.

This clonotype has more than one count but fewer than ten. The chain employs TRBV7-6 and TRBJ2-7, with 8 bases fitting TRBD2. Per the germline V gene, CDR1 is SGHVS and CDR2 is FNYEAQ. The CDR3 has 15 residues. After removal of 5 bases from V and 4 bases from J, the junction contained 10 bases not matched to a gene. In DNA, the CDR3 is TGTGCCAGCAGCCCCTCGACTAGCGTCGGGTACGAGCAGTACTTC. Translating it yields CASSPSTSVGYEQYF.

The J gene is TRBJ2-3, the V gene TRBV7-9; D ambiguous. In germline, CDR1 is SEHNR, CDR2 FQNEAQ (reference sequence). There are 12 residues in the CDR3. The V end was cut by 6 bases, the J end by 11 bases, with 15 bases between. The CDR3 sequence: CASSSLSLRQYF. The CDR3 DNA follows: TGTGCCAGCAGTTCACTATCCCTGAGGCAGTATTTT. Drawing the rest from reference TRBV7-9 and TRBJ2-3, the complete variable domain is DTGVSQNPRHKITKRGQNVTFRCDPISEHNRLYWYRQTLGQGPEFLTYFQNEAQLEKSRLLSDRFSAERPKGSFSTLEIQRTEQGDSAMYLCASSSLSLRQYFGPGTRLTVL.

This chain connects TRBV20-1 to TRBJ2-5; D might be TRBD1 or TRBD2, each matching 5 bases. V lost 0 bases to trimming and J lost 5 bases, with 13 bases between them. This CDR3 has 14 amino acids. Germline V lookup: CDR1 DFQATT, CDR2 SNEGSKA (reference sequence). CDR3 DNA: TGCAGTGCTAGAGATCAATGGGGGAGTGAGACCCAGTACTTC. It codes for CSARDQWGSETQYF.